The following is a T cell receptor beta chain sequence with its context. Its antigen is unknown. Germline V gene lookup returns CDR1 LGHNA and CDR2 YSLEER. The V end lost 0 bases, the J end lost 3 bases, and 15 bases lay between the germline ends. CDR3 length equals 16 residues. One entry per CDR3 protein results from TCRdb running MiXCR on the 5' RACE reads. Of about 470,000 distinct CDR3 sequences in the sample, more than 20% were seen once. The data belong to a study of identical twins. Regarding the study as a whole: Monozygotic twin pairs showed more out-of-frame TCR alpha sharing than models estimated. There was an excess of low generation probability in the out-of-frame alpha sequences that twins shared.

The sample was also linked to a second study, of T cells expressing NK-cell markers. That source notes: Serological testing identified seven of the eight sequenced donors as HCMV-seropositive and one as seronegative. T cells sorted in several experiments were restricted to alpha-beta TCR T cells by an anti-gamma-delta TCR antibody.

Sequenced input: CD4+ T cells sorted from blood. The chain is built from TRBV4-3 and TRBJ2-7; TRBD1 is a possible D gene (6 bases). The clonotype was recovered from a woman between 18 and 29 years old in good health. The CDR3 spells CASSQDGITGNYEQYF. The CDR3 DNA reads TGCGCCAGCAGCCAAGATGGAATTACAGGGAACTACGAGCAGTACTTC.